This TCR beta chain was observed in a study of T-cell reconstitution after alpha-beta-depleted transplantation in children. Construction of the TCRbeta library involved unique molecular identifiers. TCRdb reprocessed the PCR reads with MiXCR, giving one entry per CDR3 protein. The data show hundreds of thousands of distinct CDR3 sequences, 10% to 15% seen once. This clonotype was seen more than once but under ten times. No antigen is known for it. Findings and limits, study-wide: Expanded graft clones numbering several hundred reportedly gave rise to alpha-beta T cells about two months after transplant. By one year post-transplant, T-cell counts and diversity largely arose from T cells that were newly produced.

Germline V lookup: CDR1 SGHTA, CDR2 FQGNSA. The CDR3 runs 14 residues. V lost 2 bases, J lost 5 bases, and 5 bases stayed unmatched. The source is a male patient between 5 and 17 years old who had a stem cell transplant for acute myeloid leukemia, so the T cells may come from the graft donor. The chain links TRBV7-2 to TRBJ2-7, with TRBD1 matching over 8 bases. Specimen: PBMCs, mostly from graft donor cells, collected 360 days after TCRalphabeta/CD19-depleted stem cell transplant. CDR3 amino acids: CASSLRQGWNEQYF. The CDR3 DNA is TGTGCCAGCAGCTTAAGACAGGGGTGGAACGAGCAGTACTTC.